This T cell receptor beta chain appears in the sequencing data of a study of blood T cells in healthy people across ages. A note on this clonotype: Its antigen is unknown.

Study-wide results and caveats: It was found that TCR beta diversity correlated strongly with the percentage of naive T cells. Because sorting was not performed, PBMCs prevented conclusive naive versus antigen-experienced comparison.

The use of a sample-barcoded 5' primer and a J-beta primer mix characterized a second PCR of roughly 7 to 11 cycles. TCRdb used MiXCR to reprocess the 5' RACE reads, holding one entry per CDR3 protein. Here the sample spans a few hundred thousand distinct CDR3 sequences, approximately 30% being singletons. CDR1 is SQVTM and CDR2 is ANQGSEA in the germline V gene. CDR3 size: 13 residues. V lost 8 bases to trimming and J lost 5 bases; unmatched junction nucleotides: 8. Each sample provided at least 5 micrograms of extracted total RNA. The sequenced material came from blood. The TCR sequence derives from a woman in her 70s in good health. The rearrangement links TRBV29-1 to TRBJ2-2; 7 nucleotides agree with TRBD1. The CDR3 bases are TGCAGCTATGCCGCAGGGGGAACCGGGGAGCTGTTTTTT. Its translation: CSYAAGGTGELFF.